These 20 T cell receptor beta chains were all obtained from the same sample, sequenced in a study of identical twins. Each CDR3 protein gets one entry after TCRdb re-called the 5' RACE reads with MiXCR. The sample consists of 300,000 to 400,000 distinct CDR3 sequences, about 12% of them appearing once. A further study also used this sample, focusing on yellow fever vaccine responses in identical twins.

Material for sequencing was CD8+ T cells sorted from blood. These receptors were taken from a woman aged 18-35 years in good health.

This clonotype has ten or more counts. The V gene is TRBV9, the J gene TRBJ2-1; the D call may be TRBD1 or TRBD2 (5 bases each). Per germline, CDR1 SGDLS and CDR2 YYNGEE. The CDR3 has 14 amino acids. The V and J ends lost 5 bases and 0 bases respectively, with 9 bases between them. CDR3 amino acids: CASSGTSSYNEQFF. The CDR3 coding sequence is TGTGCCAGCAGTGGGACCAGCTCCTACAATGAGCAGTTCTTC.

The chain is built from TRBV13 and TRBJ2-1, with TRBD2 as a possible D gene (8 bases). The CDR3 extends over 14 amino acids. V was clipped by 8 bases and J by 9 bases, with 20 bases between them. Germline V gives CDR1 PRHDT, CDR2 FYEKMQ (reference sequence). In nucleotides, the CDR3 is TGTGCCAGCCAGGGGGAGCGGGAGCAAAGTGAGCAGTTCTTC. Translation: CASQGEREQSEQFF.

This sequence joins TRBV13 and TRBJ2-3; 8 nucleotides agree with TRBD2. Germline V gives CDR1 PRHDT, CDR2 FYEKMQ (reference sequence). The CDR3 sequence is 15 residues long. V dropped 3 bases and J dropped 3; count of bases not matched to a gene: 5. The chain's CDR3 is CASSFSGSLTDTQYF. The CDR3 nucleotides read TGTGCCAGCAGCTTCAGCGGGAGTTTAACAGATACGCAGTATTTT. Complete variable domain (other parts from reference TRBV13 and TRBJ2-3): AAGVIQSPRHLIKEKRETATLKCYPIPRHDTVYWYQQGPGQDPQFLISFYEKMQSDKGSIPDRFSAQQFSDYHSELNMSSLELGDSALYFCASSFSGSLTDTQYFGPGTRLTVL.

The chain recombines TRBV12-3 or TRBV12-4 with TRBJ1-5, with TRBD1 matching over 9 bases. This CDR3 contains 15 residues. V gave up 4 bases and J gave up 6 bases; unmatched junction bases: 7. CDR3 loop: CASSSGDRGFQPQHF. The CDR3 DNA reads TGTGCCAGCAGTTCGGGCGACAGGGGGTTTCAGCCCCAGCATTTT.

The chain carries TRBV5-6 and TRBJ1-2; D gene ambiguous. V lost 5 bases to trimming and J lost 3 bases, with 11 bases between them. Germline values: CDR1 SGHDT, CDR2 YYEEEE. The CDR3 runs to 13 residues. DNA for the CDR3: TGTGCCAGCAGGTCAGAAACCGACTATGGCTACACCTTC. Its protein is CASRSETDYGYTF.

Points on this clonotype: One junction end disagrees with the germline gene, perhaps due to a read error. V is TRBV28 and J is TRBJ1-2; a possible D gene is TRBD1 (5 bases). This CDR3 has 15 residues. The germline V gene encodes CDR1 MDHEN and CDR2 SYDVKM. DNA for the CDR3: TGTGGCAGCAGTTTTACGGAGCAGGGTTCCTATGGCTACACCTTC. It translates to CGSSFTEQGSYGYTF.

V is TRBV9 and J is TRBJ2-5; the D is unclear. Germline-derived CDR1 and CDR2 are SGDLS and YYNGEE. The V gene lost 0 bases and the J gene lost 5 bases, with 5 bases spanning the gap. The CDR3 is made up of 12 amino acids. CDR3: CASSVVGETQYF. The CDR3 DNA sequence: TGTGCCAGCAGCGTAGTAGGGGAGACCCAGTACTTC.

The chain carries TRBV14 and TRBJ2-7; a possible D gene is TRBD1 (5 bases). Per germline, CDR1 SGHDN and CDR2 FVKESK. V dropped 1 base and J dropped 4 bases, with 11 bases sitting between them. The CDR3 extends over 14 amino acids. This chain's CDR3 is CASSQGFGAYEQYV. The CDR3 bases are TGTGCCAGCAGCCAAGGGTTTGGGGCATACGAGCAGTACGTC.

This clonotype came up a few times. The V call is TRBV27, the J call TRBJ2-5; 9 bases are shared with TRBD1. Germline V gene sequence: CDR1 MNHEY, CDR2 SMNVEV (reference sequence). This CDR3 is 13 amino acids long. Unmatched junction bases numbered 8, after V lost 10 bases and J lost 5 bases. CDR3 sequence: CATTGGLGETQYF. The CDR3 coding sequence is TGTGCCACCACAGGGGGCCTGGGTGAGACCCAGTACTTC.

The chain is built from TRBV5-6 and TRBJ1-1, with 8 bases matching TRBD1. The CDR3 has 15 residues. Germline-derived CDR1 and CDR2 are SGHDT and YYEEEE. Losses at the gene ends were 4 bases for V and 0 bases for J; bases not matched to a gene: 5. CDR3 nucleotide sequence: TGTGCCAGCAGCGATTGGACAGGGATGAACACTGAAGCTTTCTTT. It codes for CASSDWTGMNTEAFF. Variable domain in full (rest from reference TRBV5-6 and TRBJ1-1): DAGVTQSPTHLIKTRGQQVTLRCSPKSGHDTVSWYQQALGQGPQFIFQYYEEEERQRGNFPDRFSGHQFPNYSSELNVNALLLGDSALYLCASSDWTGMNTEAFFGQGTRLTVV.

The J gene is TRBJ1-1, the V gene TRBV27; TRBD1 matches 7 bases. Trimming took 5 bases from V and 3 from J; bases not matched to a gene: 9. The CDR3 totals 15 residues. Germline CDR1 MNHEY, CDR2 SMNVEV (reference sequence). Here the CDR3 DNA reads TGTGCCAGCAGTCCAGGGGGACATTCAGACACTGAAGCTTTCTTT. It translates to CASSPGGHSDTEAFF.

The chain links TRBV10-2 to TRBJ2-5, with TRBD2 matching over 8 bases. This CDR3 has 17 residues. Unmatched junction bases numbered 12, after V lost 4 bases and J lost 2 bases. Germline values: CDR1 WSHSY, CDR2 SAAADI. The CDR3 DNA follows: TGCGCCAGCAGTGTAGGTAGCGGGACCCCCGGGCAAGAGACCCAGTACTTC. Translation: CASSVGSGTPGQETQYF.

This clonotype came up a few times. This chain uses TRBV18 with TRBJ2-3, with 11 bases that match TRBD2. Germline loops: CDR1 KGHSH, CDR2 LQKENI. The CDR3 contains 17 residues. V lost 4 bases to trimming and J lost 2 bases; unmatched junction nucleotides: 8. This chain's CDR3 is CASSQGTSGGSTDTQYF. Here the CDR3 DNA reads TGTGCCAGCTCACAAGGAACTAGCGGGGGTTCCACAGATACGCAGTATTTT. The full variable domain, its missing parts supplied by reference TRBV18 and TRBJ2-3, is NAGVMQNPRHLVRRRGQEARLRCSPMKGHSHVYWYRQLPEEGLKFMVYLQKENIIDESGMPKERFSAEFPKEGPSILRIQQVVRGDSAAYFCASSQGTSGGSTDTQYFGPGTRLTVL.

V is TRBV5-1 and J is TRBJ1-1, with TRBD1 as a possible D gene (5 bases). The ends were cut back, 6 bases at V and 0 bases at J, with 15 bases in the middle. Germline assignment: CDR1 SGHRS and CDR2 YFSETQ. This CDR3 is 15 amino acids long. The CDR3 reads CASNWAGDLNTEAFF. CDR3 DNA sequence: TGCGCCAGCAATTGGGCGGGGGATCTGAACACTGAAGCTTTCTTT.

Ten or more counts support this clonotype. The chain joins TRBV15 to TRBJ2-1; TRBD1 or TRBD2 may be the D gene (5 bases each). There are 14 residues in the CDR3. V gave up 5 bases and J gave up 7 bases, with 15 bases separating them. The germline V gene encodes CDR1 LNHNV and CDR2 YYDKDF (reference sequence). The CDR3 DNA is TGTGCCACCAGCCCTCGGGACGGACTGAATGAGCAGTTCTTC. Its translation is CATSPRDGLNEQFF.

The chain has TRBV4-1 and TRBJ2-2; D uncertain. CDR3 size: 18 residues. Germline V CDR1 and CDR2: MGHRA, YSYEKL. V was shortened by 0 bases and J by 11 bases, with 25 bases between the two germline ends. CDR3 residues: CASSQDGSRAWAASELFF. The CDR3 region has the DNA TGCGCCAGCAGCCAAGATGGGTCCCGGGCCTGGGCCGCCTCCGAGCTGTTTTTT.

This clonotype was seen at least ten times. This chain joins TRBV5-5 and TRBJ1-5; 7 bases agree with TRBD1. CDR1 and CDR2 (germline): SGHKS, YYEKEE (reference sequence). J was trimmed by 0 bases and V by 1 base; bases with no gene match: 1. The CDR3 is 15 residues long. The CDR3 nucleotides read TGTGCCAGCAGCTTGACAGGGGATAGCAATCAGCCCCAGCATTTT. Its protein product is CASSLTGDSNQPQHF. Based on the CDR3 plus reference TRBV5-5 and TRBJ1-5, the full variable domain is DAGVTQSPTHLIKTRGQQVTLRCSPISGHKSVSWYQQVLGQGPQFIFQYYEKEERGRGNFPDRFSARQFPNYSSELNVNALLLGDSALYLCASSLTGDSNQPQHFGDGTRLSIL.

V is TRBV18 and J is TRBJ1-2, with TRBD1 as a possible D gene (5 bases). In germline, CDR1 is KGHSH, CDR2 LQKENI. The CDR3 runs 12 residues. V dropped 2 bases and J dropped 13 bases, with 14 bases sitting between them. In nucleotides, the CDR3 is TGTGCCAGCTCACCAGGGACCGAAGCCTGCACCTTC. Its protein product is CASSPGTEACTF.

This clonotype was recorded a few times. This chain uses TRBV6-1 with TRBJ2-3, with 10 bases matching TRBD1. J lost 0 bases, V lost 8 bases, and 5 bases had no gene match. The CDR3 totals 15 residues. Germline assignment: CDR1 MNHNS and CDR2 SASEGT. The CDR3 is CASGGQGISTDTQYF. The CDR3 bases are TGTGCCAGCGGGGGACAGGGGATTAGCACAGATACGCAGTATTTT.

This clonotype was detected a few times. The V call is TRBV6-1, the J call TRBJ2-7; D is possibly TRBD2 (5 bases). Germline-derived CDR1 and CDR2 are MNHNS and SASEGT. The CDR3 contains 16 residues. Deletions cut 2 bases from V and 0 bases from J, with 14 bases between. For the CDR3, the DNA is TGTGCCAGCAGTGAATTTGGTGGGAGCCTCTCCTACGAGCAGTACTTC. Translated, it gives CASSEFGGSLSYEQYF.